This T cell receptor beta chain was captured by sequencing in a study of blood T cell repertoires in COVID-19. Background on the study: COVID-19 samples from acute and convalescent phases originated in the United States, Italy and Spain. Nucleic acid was either cDNA or gDNA, and it came from T cells, B-cell-depleted T cells, or PBMCs.

Trimming pared 0 bases from V and 0 bases from J, leaving 15 bases between. The CDR3 extends over 18 amino acids. Germline CDR1 and CDR2: MNHEY and SVGEGT. Source study methods: Amplifying reference gene primers gave estimates of nucleated cell counts. Generated by immunoSEQ multiplex PCR, the TCRdb table keeps only in-frame clones and is missing some. V and J calls and clone size follow that table, whereas D and trimming were derived from the DNA. Of roughly 150,000 clones in the sample, roughly 93% were seen once. This chain connects TRBV6-2 or TRBV6-3 to TRBJ1-5; TRBD1 might be the D (6 bases). The sample taken for sequencing was peripheral blood. The TCR comes from a man aged 18 to 30 with acute or convalescent COVID-19. CDR3 nucleotides: TGTGCCAGCAGTTACTCCCACCGACAGGCTCATAGCAATCAGCCCCAGCATTTT. It codes for CASSYSHRQAHSNQPQHF.